This entry features one TCR beta chain sequence. Antigen unknown. The data derive from a study of cytotoxic CD8 clonotypes in ibrutinib-treated CLL. TCRdb's table, derived via immunoSEQ multiplex PCR, lists solely in-frame clones and lacks some. The sample holds about 130,000 clones; roughly three quarters are singletons and the top ten take about 13%. Overall study findings and caveats: Public clonotypes showed up rarely, and on treatment they shrank or held steady.

CDR1 is MDHEN, CDR2 SYDVKM, per germline. This CDR3 is 13 amino acids long. With 6 bases removed from V and 7 bases from J, the gap between germline ends came to 13 bases. Source: PBMCs, taken after 12 months of ibrutinib treatment. The receptor's source is a human donor with chronic lymphocytic leukemia. The genes are TRBV28 and TRBJ1-5; no clear D. CDR3 region: CASRPPGFQPQHF. The CDR3 DNA reads as TGTGCCAGCAGACCCCCTGGATTCCAGCCCCAGCATTTT.